These 9 T cell receptor beta chains came from one sample sequenced in a study of technical replicates of blood from a handful of donors. Data came from immunoSEQ multiplex PCR; TCRdb stores just in-frame clones and leaves some out. The repertoire consists of 45,000 to 55,000 clones, with roughly 94% occurring once and the leading ten covering 0.2% to 0.25%. The specimen was T cells isolated from PBMCs. Receptors originate from a human donor in good health.

The chain couples TRBV14 to TRBJ1-6; possibly TRBD1 for D (6 bases). The CDR3 extends over 15 amino acids. Trimming took 3 bases from V and 9 from J, leaving 15 bases between them. Per germline, CDR1 SGHDN and CDR2 FVKESK. CDR3 protein: CASSHRGLLSSPLHF. The CDR3 DNA follows: TGTGCCAGCAGCCACAGGGGCCTCCTCAGTTCACCCCTCCACTTT.

The chain has TRBV6-5 and TRBJ1-3; TRBD1 is a possible D gene (5 bases). The CDR3 extends over 16 amino acids. Between the trimmed V and J ends, which lost 0 bases and 1 base, there was a span of 10 bases. Germline V gives CDR1 MNHEY, CDR2 SVGAGI. Here the CDR3 reads CASSYSIPGSGNTIYF. The CDR3 DNA follows: TGTGCCAGCAGTTACTCGATACCAGGGTCTGGAAACACCATATATTTT.

This sequence joins TRBV5-1 and TRBJ1-4; TRBD1 is a possible D gene (5 bases). Deletions cut 4 bases from V and 2 bases from J, with 12 bases between. The V gene's germline CDR1 is SGHRS and CDR2 YFSETQ. The CDR3 is 15 amino acids. The CDR3 region is CASSQQATTNEKLFF. CDR3 in DNA: TGCGCCAGCAGCCAACAGGCCACCACTAATGAAAAACTGTTTTTT.

This chain links TRBV7-6 with TRBJ1-2; TRBD1 matches at 9 bases. Germline assignment: CDR1 SGHVS and CDR2 FNYEAQ. Trimming took 6 bases from V and 5 from J; bases not matched to a gene: 10. The CDR3 consists of 15 residues. The CDR3 sequence is CASSETTGGKYGYTF. The CDR3 DNA sequence: TGTGCCAGCAGTGAAACGACAGGGGGGAAATATGGCTACACCTTC. The full variable domain, completed using reference TRBV7-6 and TRBJ1-2, is GAGVSQSPRYKVTKRGQDVALRCDPISGHVSLYWYRQALGQGPEFLTYFNYEAQQDKSGLPNDRFSAERPEGSISTLTIQRTEQRDSAMYRCASSETTGGKYGYTFGSGTRLTVV.

The chain recombines TRBV5-1 with TRBJ2-3, with 13 bases matching TRBD2. This CDR3 is 16 amino acids long. Losses at the gene ends were 2 bases for V and 5 bases for J; bases not matched to a gene: 5. Germline V gene sequence: CDR1 SGHRS, CDR2 YFSETQ. Here the CDR3 DNA reads TGCGCCAGCAGCTTAACTAGCGGGAGGGCTGTAGATACGCAGTATTTT. Translating it yields CASSLTSGRAVDTQYF.

The chain recombines TRBV5-4 with TRBJ2-5, with 7 bases that match TRBD1. V shed 4 bases and J 2 bases; nucleotides not matched to a gene: 11. This CDR3 comprises 16 residues. Germline V gene data show CDR1 as SGHNT and CDR2 as YYREEE (reference sequence). CDR3 residues: CASSPPRQGTQETQYF. CDR3 in DNA: TGTGCCAGCAGCCCGCCGAGACAGGGAACACAAGAGACCCAGTACTTC.

In this sample, this clone turned up once. The chain couples TRBV10-3 to TRBJ2-7, with 11 bases matching TRBD1. Germline CDR1 reads ENHRY; CDR2 reads SYGVKD. The junction had 9 bases not matched to a gene; V was cut back by 5 bases and J by 6 bases. The CDR3 is 15 residues long. CDR3 DNA: TGTGCCATCAGTAGACCGGGACAGGGGGGAATCGAGCAGTACTTC. Its translation is CAISRPGQGGIEQYF.

The genes are TRBV7-9 and TRBJ1-2; weak D call: TRBD1 (6 bases). V lost 5 bases and J lost 4, with 14 bases in between. Germline V gene sequence: CDR1 SEHNR, CDR2 FQNEAQ (reference sequence). There are 14 residues in the CDR3. CDR3 residues: CASSVRGRGYGYTF. The CDR3 DNA reads as TGTGCCAGCAGCGTCAGGGGAAGAGGCTATGGCTACACCTTC.

The chain links TRBV6-5 to TRBJ1-2; D gene unclear. Per germline, CDR1 MNHEY and CDR2 SVGAGI. This CDR3 region has 15 residues. The V and J ends lost 2 bases and 2 bases respectively, with 12 bases between them. This CDR3 reads CASSYGLPKNYGYTF. In nucleotides, the CDR3 is TGTGCCAGCAGTTACGGACTACCTAAGAACTATGGCTACACCTTC.